This TCR beta chain derives from a study of blood T cells in healthy people across ages. Regarding the study as a whole: Older age coincided with a roughly linear decline in TCR beta diversity per million T cells.

Trimming at V came to 4 bases and at J to 2 bases, leaving 9 bases not matched to a gene. The CDR3 totals 18 residues. Germline V gives CDR1 LGHNA, CDR2 YSLEER. Russia was home to the donors, healthy Caucasian individuals aged 6 to 90. A sample-barcoded 5' primer and a J-beta primer mix were used in a second PCR of roughly 7 to 11 cycles. TCRdb independently ran MiXCR on the 5' RACE reads; one entry per CDR3 protein. This sample has about 930,000 distinct CDR3 sequences, with just under 30% found just once. Of note for this clonotype: The antigen is undetermined.

The sample was also linked to a second study, of T cells of mothers and their children. That paper notes: Over 8.5 million reads per mother and about 3 million per child were obtained. Related and unrelated pairs show similar shaping of TCR recombination output by thymic selection.

The genes are TRBV4-3 and TRBJ2-6; 9 bases are a match to TRBD2. The sample comprised blood. The source of this sequence is a woman aged 40 to 50 in good health. CDR3 in DNA: TGCGCCAGCAGCCTCTTCGGCGGGGGGGCAACTGGGGCCAACGTCCTGACTTTC. Translating it yields CASSLFGGGATGANVLTF.